This note documents a single T cell receptor beta chain sequence. These data originate in a study of T cells in localized non-small cell lung cancer. The table came from immunoSEQ multiplex PCR; TCRdb's copy has only in-frame clones and leaves some out. The table lists about 52,000 clones, about 88% of them singletons. Germline V gives CDR1 LNHDA, CDR2 SQIVND (reference sequence). Trimming stripped 3 bases from V and 6 bases from J, with 9 bases between. The CDR3 sequence is 13 residues long. This clonotype was sampled from a female donor with stage II lung adenocarcinoma. The sample was PBMCs, taken before any cancer treatment. This chain links TRBV19 with TRBJ1-5, with D possibly TRBD1 on 6 matching bases. The CDR3: CASSMGGRQPQHF. CDR3 nucleotides: TGTGCCAGTAGTATGGGGGGGCGTCAGCCCCAGCATTTT.